This TCR beta chain was captured in a study of T cell responses to AZD1222 COVID-19 vaccine. Study-level points and caveats: White British donors predominated, females outnumbered males, and clonal diversity was possibly underestimated. Two doses of AZD1222 preceded a rise in Spike-specific TCR breadth and depth. Scientists sampled the repertoires only once the peak T cell response had passed. Epitopes outside B.1.351 and B.1.1.7 mutated regions reportedly drew nearly half of spike TCRs.

CDR1 is LNHDA and CDR2 is SQIVND in the germline V gene (reference sequence). Trimming removed 6 bases from V and 5 bases from J; junction bases left unmatched: 12. The CDR3 consists of 15 residues. TCRdb's copy holds only in-frame clones and misses some; the assay was immunoSEQ multiplex PCR. The sample lists about 120,000 clones, around 85% occurring once. A remark on this clone: What it binds is not known.

The sample consisted of peripheral blood, taken on day 0 of AZD1222 vaccination. This TCR was sampled from an adult in good health. The V gene is TRBV19, the J gene TRBJ2-5, with 7 bases fitting TRBD1. The CDR3 is CASSRTDREGETQYF. DNA of the CDR3: TGTGCCAGTAGCAGAACCGACAGGGAAGGTGAGACCCAGTACTTC.